Presented here are 5 T cell receptor beta chains from one specimen sequenced in a study of molecular identifiers for immune sequencing clone quantification. Each CDR3 protein is one row after TCRdb ran MiXCR on the PCR reads. The sample carries 90,000 or so distinct CDR3 sequences, around a quarter recorded once. Sequencing was carried out using naive CD8+ T cells from blood, with Jurkat cell RNA spiked in. Subset in this sample: FACS-sorted CD8+CD4-CCR7+CD45RA+ naive T cells. Every receptor here comes from a human donor in good health. Some libraries in this study had Jurkat cell RNA spiked in.

V usage is TRBV4-2 and J usage is TRBJ1-1, with D perhaps matching TRBD1 (5 bases). CDR1 is LGHNA and CDR2 is YNFKEQ in the germline V gene. Trimming pared 0 bases from V and 5 bases from J, leaving 13 bases between. The CDR3 spans 15 residues. CDR3 residues: CASSQEARVGTEAFF. Here the CDR3 DNA reads TGTGCCAGCAGCCAAGAGGCCAGGGTGGGTACTGAAGCTTTCTTT.

This clonotype came up a few times. In DNA, the CDR3 is TGTGCCAGCAGCCCCGGGGGGGGTGAAAAACTGTTTTTT. This gives the protein CASSPGGGEKLFF. The rearrangement uses TRBV11-2 and TRBJ1-4; maybe TRBD1 (5 bases). Germline CDR1 is SGHAT and CDR2 is FQNNGV. V shed 5 bases and J shed 7 bases, with 11 bases lying between them. The CDR3 runs 13 residues.

This clonotype was seen more than once but under ten times. This sequence joins TRBV11-2 and TRBJ2-7; D is unresolved. CDR3 length: 13 amino acids. Germline V gene lookup returns CDR1 SGHAT and CDR2 FQNNGV. Trimming pared 5 bases from V and 7 bases from J, leaving 15 bases between. This chain's CDR3 is CASSRWSGMEQYF. In DNA, the CDR3 is TGTGCCAGCAGCAGGTGGTCAGGTATGGAGCAGTACTTC.

This clonotype was seen at least ten times. The chain recombines TRBV4-3 with TRBJ2-5; D possibly corresponds to TRBD2 (6 bases). This CDR3 is 16 amino acids long. Germline V CDR1 and CDR2: LGHNA, YSLEER. V was cut by 0 bases and J by 2 bases, with 13 bases left in between. Here the CDR3 reads CASSQESGLAQETQYF. Written as DNA, the CDR3 is TGCGCCAGCAGCCAAGAGTCGGGCCTAGCGCAAGAGACCCAGTACTTC.

V gene TRBV27 combines with J gene TRBJ2-5, with TRBD2 matching 9 bases. J gave up 1 base and V 6 bases, and 18 bases lay outside the gene matches. Germline V CDR1 and CDR2: MNHEY, SMNVEV (reference sequence). The CDR3 length is 19 residues. For the CDR3, the DNA is TGTGCCAGCAGCCCCCTGGCTCGGCGGCGGGAGGGCATCCAAGAGACCCAGTACTTC. This codes for CASSPLARRREGIQETQYF.